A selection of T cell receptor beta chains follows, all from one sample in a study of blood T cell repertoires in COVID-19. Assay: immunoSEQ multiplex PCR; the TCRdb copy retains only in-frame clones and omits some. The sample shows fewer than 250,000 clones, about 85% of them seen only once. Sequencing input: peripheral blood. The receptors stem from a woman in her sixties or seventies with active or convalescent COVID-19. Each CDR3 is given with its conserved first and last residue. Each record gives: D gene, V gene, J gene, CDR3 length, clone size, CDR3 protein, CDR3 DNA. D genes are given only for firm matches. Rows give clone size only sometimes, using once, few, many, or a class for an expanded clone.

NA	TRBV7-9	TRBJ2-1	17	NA	CASSPKLRNSPWSEQFF	TGTGCCAGCAGCCCAAAGCTCCGGAACTCCCCCTGGAGTGAGCAGTTCTTC
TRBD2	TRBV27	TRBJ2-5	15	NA	CASSSLAGVRETQYF	TGTGCCAGCAGTTCCCTAGCGGGGGTGCGAGAGACCCAGTACTTC
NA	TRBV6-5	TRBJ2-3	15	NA	CASSYSVGAPGTQYF	TGTGCCAGCAGTTACTCGGTGGGGGCGCCCGGTACGCAGTATTTT
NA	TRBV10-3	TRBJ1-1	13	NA	CAISESMGVEAFF	TGTGCCATCAGTGAGTCGATGGGCGTTGAAGCTTTCTTT
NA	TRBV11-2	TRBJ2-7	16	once	CASSSAPGHQSYEQYF	TGTGCCAGCAGCTCAGCCCCGGGACATCAATCCTACGAGCAGTACTTC
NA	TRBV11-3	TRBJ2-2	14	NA	CASSLEGLGGELFF	TGTGCCAGCAGTCTAGAGGGTTTGGGCGGGGAGCTGTTTTTT
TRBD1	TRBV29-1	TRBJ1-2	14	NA	CSVEGQGVIYGYTF	TGCAGCGTTGAGGGACAGGGGGTAATCTATGGCTACACCTTC
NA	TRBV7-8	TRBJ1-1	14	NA	CASSLARVQTEAFF	TGTGCCAGCAGCTTAGCGCGGGTGCAAACTGAAGCTTTCTTT
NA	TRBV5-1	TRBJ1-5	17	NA	CASSFVCQGDSNQPQHF	TGCGCCAGCAGCTTCGTCTGTCAAGGAGATAGCAATCAGCCCCAGCATTTT
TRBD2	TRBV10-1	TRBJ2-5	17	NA	CASRVSKREGNQETQYF	TGCGCCAGCCGGGTTAGTAAGCGGGAGGGGAATCAAGAGACCCAGTACTTC
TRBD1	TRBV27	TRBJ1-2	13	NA	CASSLTGGGGYTF	TGTGCCAGCAGCTTGACAGGGGGGGGTGGCTACACCTTC
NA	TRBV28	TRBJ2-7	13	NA	CASSSPGLYEQYF	TGTGCCAGCAGTTCACCAGGACTTTACGAGCAGTACTTC
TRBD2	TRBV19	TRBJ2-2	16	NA	CASSPWTSGGSGELFF	TGTGCCAGTAGTCCTTGGACTAGCGGGGGATCCGGGGAGCTGTTTTTT
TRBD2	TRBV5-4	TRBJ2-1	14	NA	CASSLLPAGVEQFF	TGTGCCAGCAGCTTGCTCCCCGCGGGAGTTGAGCAGTTCTTC
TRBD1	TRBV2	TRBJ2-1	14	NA	CASNRDRGVDEQFF	TGTGCCAGCAACCGGGACAGGGGAGTGGATGAGCAGTTCTTC
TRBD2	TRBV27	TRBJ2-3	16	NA	CASSLRTSGSTDTQYF	TGTGCCAGCAGTCTAAGGACTAGCGGGAGCACAGATACGCAGTATTTT
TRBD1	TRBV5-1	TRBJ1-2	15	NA	CASSFVDRPKDGYTF	TGCGCCAGCAGCTTTGTGGACAGGCCCAAGGATGGCTACACCTTC
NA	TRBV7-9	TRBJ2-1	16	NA	CASSGSGTGKVNEQFF	TGTGCCAGCAGCGGCTCCGGGACTGGGAAGGTAAATGAGCAGTTCTTC
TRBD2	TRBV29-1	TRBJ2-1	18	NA	CSVAGTSGGEGSYNEQFF	TGCAGCGTTGCCGGGACTAGCGGGGGGGAGGGCTCCTACAATGAGCAGTTCTTC
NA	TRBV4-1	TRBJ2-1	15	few	CASSPRDWARSEQFF	TGCGCCAGCAGCCCCCGGGACTGGGCCCGTAGTGAGCAGTTCTTC
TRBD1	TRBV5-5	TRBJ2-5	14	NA	CASRSEGAGETQYF	TGTGCCAGCAGATCCGAGGGGGCAGGGGAGACCCAGTACTTC
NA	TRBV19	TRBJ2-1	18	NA	CASTPQVYVDSSYNEQFF	TGTGCCAGTACCCCCCAAGTATATGTGGACAGCTCCTACAATGAGCAGTTCTTC